This T cell receptor (beta chain) was captured in a study of blood T cell repertoires in COVID-19. Study summary: The United States, Italy and Spain provided the acute and convalescent COVID-19 samples. In each case, the material was cDNA or gDNA derived from T cells, B-cell-depleted T cells, or PBMCs.

Per the original methods: Estimated nucleated cell counts came from reference gene primer amplification. TCRdb keeps only in-frame clones here, not all; method: immunoSEQ multiplex PCR. V, J and clone size are those of that table, while D and trimming were read from the DNA. The repertoire consists of about 270,000 clones, with 86% occurring once and the leading ten covering roughly 9.8%. The origin of this receptor is a middle-aged man who had recovered from COVID-19. The specimen sequenced was peripheral blood.

CDR3: CASSQTAGTDYYGYTF. The CDR3 coding sequence is TGCGCCAGCAGCCAGACGGCGGGGACAGACTACTATGGCTACACCTTC. J is TRBJ1-2 and V is TRBV4-3; 7 bases match TRBD1. CDR3 size: 16 residues. Germline loops: CDR1 LGHNA, CDR2 YSLEER. V lost 3 bases, J lost 3 bases, and 10 bases stayed unmatched.